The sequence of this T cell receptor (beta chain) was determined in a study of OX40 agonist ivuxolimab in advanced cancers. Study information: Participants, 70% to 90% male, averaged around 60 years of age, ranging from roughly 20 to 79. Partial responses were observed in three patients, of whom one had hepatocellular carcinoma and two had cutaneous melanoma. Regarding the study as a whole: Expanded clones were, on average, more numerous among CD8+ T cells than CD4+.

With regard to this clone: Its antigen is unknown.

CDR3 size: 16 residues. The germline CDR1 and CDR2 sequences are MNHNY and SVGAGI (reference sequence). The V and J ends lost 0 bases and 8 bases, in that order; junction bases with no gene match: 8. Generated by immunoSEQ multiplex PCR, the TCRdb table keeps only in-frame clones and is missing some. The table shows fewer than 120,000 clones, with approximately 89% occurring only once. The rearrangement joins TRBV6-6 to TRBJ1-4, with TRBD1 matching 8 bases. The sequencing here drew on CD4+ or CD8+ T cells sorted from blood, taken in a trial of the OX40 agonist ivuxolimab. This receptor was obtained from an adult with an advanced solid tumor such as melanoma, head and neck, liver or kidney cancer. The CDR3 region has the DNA TGTGCCAGCAGTTACTCGGCAGGGGGCACAAGGGAAAAACTGTTTTTT. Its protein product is CASSYSAGGTREKLFF.